The T cell receptor beta chain under discussion was sequenced for a study of T cell responses to AZD1222 COVID-19 vaccine. In the study overall: Samples with a second dose at about 4 or about 12 weeks were pooled together. Study observations and caveats: A mostly white British donor set with more females was recruited, and clonal diversity was possibly underestimated.

The V and J ends lost 7 bases and 8 bases, in that order; junction bases with no gene match: 11. The germline V gene encodes CDR1 MDHEN and CDR2 SYDVKM. There are 14 residues in the CDR3. This clone has a single count. Its matching antigen is unknown. The table came from immunoSEQ multiplex PCR; TCRdb's copy has only in-frame clones and leaves some out. The sample comprises under 200,000 clones, about nine tenths of which are singletons, and about 1.6% rests with the top ten. Sequenced material: peripheral blood, taken on day 0 of AZD1222 vaccination. The sequence derives from an adult in good health. V is TRBV28 and J is TRBJ1-2, with 9 bases lining up with TRBD1. The CDR3 here is CASKVTGGGRGYTF. The CDR3 nucleotides read TGTGCCAGCAAGGTCACAGGGGGCGGAAGGGGCTACACCTTC.